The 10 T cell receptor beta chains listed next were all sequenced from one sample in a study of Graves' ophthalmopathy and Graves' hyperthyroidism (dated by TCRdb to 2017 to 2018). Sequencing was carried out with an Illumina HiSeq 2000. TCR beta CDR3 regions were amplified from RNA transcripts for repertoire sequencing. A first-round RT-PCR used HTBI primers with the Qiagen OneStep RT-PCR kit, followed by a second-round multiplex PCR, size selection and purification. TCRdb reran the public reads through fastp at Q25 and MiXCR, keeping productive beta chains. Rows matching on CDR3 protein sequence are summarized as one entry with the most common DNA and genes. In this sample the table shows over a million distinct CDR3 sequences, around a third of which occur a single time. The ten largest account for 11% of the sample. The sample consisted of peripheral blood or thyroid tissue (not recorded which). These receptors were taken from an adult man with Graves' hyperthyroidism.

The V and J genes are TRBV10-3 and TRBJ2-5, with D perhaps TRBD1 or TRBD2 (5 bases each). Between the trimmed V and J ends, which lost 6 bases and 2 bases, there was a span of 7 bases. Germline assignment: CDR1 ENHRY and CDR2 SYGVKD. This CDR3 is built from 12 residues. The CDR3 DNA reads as TGTGCCATCAGGGGGGAACAAGAGACCCAGTACTTC. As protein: CAIRGEQETQYF.

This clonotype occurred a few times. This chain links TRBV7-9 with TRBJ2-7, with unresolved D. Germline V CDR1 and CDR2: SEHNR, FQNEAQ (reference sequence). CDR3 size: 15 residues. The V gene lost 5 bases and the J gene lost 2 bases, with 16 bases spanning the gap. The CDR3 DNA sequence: TGTGCCAGCAGCCAAGATGGTAGCCCCACCTACGAGCAGTACTTC. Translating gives CASSQDGSPTYEQYF.

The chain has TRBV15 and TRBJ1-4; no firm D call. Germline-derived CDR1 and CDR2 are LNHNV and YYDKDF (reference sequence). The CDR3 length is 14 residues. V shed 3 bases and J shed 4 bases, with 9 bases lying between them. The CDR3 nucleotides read TGTGCCACCAGCAGGGGAGTAATTAATGAAAAACTGTTTTTT. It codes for CATSRGVINEKLFF. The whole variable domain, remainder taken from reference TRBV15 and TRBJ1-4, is DAMVIQNPRYQVTQFGKPVTLSCSQTLNHNVMYWYQQKSSQAPKLLFHYYDKDFNNEADTPDNFQSRRPNTSFCFLDIRSPGLGDTAMYLCATSRGVINEKLFFGSGTQLSVL.

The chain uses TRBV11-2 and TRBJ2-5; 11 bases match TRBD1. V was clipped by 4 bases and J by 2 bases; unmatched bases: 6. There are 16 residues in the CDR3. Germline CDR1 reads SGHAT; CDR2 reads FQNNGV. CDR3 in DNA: TGTGCCAGCAGCTCCTTAAGGGACAGGGGGCAAGAGACCCAGTACTTC. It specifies CASSSLRDRGQETQYF.

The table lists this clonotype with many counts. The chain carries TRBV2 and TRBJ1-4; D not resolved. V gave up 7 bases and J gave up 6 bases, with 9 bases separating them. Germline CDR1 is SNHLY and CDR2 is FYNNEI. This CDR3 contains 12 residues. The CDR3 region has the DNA TGTGCCAGCAAGGATTTCGATGAAAAACTGTTTTTT. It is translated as CASKDFDEKLFF.

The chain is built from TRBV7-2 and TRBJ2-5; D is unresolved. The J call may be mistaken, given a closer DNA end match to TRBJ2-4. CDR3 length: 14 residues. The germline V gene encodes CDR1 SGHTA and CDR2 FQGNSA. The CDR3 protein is CASSPALGSDIQYF. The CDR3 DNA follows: TGTGCCAGCAGCCCCGCGCTGGGATCGGACATTCAGTACTTC.

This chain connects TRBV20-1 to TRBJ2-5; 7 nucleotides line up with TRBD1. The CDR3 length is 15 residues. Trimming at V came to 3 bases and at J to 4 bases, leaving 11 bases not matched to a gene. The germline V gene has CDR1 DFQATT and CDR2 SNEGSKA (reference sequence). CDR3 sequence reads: CSASDTNRGGETQYF. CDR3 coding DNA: TGCAGTGCTAGCGACACCAACAGGGGTGGAGAGACCCAGTACTTC.

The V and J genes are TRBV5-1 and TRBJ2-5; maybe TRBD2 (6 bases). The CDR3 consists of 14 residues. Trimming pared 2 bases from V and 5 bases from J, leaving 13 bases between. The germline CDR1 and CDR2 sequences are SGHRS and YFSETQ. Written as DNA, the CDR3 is TGCGCCAGCAGCTTTGAGGTCGGAGGGGAGACCCAGTACTTC. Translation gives CASSFEVGGETQYF.

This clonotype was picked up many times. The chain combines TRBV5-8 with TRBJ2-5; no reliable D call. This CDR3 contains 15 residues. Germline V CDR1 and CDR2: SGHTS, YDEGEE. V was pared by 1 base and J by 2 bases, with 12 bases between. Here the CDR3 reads CASSLPGSQQETQYF. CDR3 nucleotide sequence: TGTGCCAGCAGCTTGCCAGGCAGCCAACAAGAGACCCAGTACTTC.

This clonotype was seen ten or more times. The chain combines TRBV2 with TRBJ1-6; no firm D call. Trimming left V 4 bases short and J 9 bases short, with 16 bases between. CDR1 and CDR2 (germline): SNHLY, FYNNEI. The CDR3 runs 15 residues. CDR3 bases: TGTGCCAGCAGTGGCGGACCGACGGGTAGTTCACCCCTCCACTTT. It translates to CASSGGPTGSSPLHF.